This TCR beta chain was captured in a study of blood T cell repertoires in COVID-19. With regard to this clone: A junction boundary mismatches the germline segment, possibly from a read error.

Repertoires were generated with immunoSEQ multiplex PCR, while TCRdb's copy carries only in-frame clones and drops some. The top ten clones hold about 8.6% of a sample with 270,000 or so clones, about 89% of them seen once. The germline gives CDR1 LNHNV, CDR2 YYDKDF (reference sequence). The CDR3 covers 14 residues. This receptor was taken from a man aged 35 to 55 with active or convalescent COVID-19. The sample taken for sequencing was peripheral blood. V gene TRBV15 combines with J gene TRBJ2-7; possibly TRBD2 for D (6 bases). The CDR3 loop reads CATSRDQTGGRQYF. The CDR3, as DNA: TGTGCCACCAGCCGAGACCAGACCGGGGGTCGGCAGTACTTC.